The source of this TCR beta chain is a study of siplizumab effects on memory and regulatory T cells. Assays captured about 10^5 TCR templates per sample. Libraries were prepared by immunoSEQ multiplex PCR; TCRdb keeps only in-frame clonotypes and omits some of them. The sample has tens of thousands of clones, roughly 97% seen once. The CDR3 consists of 14 residues. Germline CDR1 is SGDLS and CDR2 is YYNGEE. Trimming at V came to 7 bases and at J to 3 bases, leaving 10 bases not matched to a gene. Unstimulated TEMRA, naive, memory and effector memory subsets were sequenced in a few donor pairs. This clone was found once. Its antigen is as yet unknown. Findings of the study overall: No more than a minor fraction of alloreactive clones could be traced back to unstimulated subsets.

This chain connects TRBV9 to TRBJ2-7, with 7 nucleotides matching TRBD1. Material: naive CD4+ T cells sorted from blood. This receptor was taken from a human donor in good health. The chain's CDR3 is CASVPGQQRYEQYF. In nucleotides, the CDR3 is TGTGCCAGCGTACCGGGACAGCAGCGCTACGAGCAGTACTTC.